This entry lists 14 T cell receptor beta chains sequenced from one sample in a study of breast tumors, draining lymph nodes, adjacent tissues. TCRdb reprocessed the multiplex PCR reads with MiXCR, giving one entry per CDR3 protein. The sample lists around 43,000 distinct CDR3 sequences; roughly 23% were seen once. Material for sequencing was breast tumor tissue. These receptors were obtained from a female donor with breast cancer. Some clones in this sample may be carry-over from other donors' samples.

This clonotype has a count of ten or more. At one boundary the junction diverges from the germline segment, which might be a read error. This chain connects TRBV6-1 to TRBJ2-7; the D gene is possibly TRBD2 (6 bases). CDR3 length: 13 residues. Germline lookup yields CDR1 MNHNS and CDR2 SASEGT. CDR3 DNA: TGTGCCAGCAGCGAAGTTGGAGGGTGGGAGCAGTACTTC. Protein product: CASSEVGGWEQYF.

This clonotype was counted ten times or more. The genes are TRBV20-1 and TRBJ1-6; TRBD1 agrees at 7 bases. The CDR3 is 14 amino acids. The germline CDR1 and CDR2 sequences are DFQATT and SNEGSKA (reference sequence). Trimming removed 2 bases from V and 8 bases from J; junction bases left unmatched: 6. CDR3 DNA sequence: TGCAGTGCTAGACAGGGGGTAGGTTATTCACCCCTCCACTTT. This translates into CSARQGVGYSPLHF.

J is TRBJ2-7 and V is TRBV3-1; 8 nucleotides align to TRBD1. Germline V gives CDR1 LGHDT, CDR2 YNNKEL (reference sequence). The CDR3 is 20 residues long. The J segment lost 3 bases and the V segment lost 1 base, leaving 20 bases of the junction unmatched. The CDR3 is CASSQGPLAATGTGVYEQYF. DNA for the CDR3: TGTGCCAGCAGCCAAGGACCCCTGGCGGCCACCGGGACAGGAGTCTACGAGCAGTACTTC.

Worth noting for this clonotype: This may be a read error, as it is one base from a much larger clone. V gene TRBV7-9 combines with J gene TRBJ2-1, with 10 positions matching TRBD2. The germline V gene encodes CDR1 SEHNR and CDR2 FQNEAQ (reference sequence). V was clipped by 5 bases and J by 6 bases; unmatched bases: 13. The CDR3 extends over 17 amino acids. CDR3 region: CASSHTSGNASVNEQFF. The CDR3 bases are TGTGCCAGCAGCCACACTAGCGGGAATGCTTCCGTCAATGAGCAGTTCTTC.

About this clonotype: This may come from a read error, since a much larger clone is one base off. The genes are TRBV6-6 and TRBJ1-4, with D unresolved. The CDR3 has 13 amino acids. Trimming took 2 bases from V and 6 from J, leaving 7 bases between them. Germline V gives CDR1 MNHNY, CDR2 SVGAGI (reference sequence). This CDR3 reads CASSYEPDEKLFF. The CDR3 DNA sequence: TGTGCCAGCAGTTACGAGCCAGATGAAAAACTGTTTTTT.

Ten or more counts support this clonotype. The V and J genes are TRBV6-5 and TRBJ1-6, with TRBD1 as a possible D gene (5 bases). Trimming removed 4 bases from V and 7 bases from J, with 14 bases in between. From germline, CDR1 is MNHEY and CDR2 SVGAGI. The CDR3 sequence is 15 residues long. The chain's CDR3 is CASSSYRRPNSPLHF. Written as DNA, the CDR3 is TGTGCCAGCAGTTCCTACAGGCGCCCGAATTCACCCCTCCACTTT.

This clonotype was seen repeatedly, ten times or more. The rearrangement joins TRBV20-1 to TRBJ1-2, with TRBD1 identical over 9 bases. Germline CDR1 is DFQATT and CDR2 is SNEGSKA (reference sequence). The CDR3 is 11 amino acids. The V segment lost 6 bases and the J segment 10 bases; nucleotides outside the gene matches: 6. The CDR3, as DNA: TGCAGTGCCAGACAGGGGGGGTCCTACACCTTC. Residues: CSARQGGSYTF.

This clonotype was detected many times. The chain employs TRBV4-2 and TRBJ2-2; 10 bases map to TRBD2. Germline values: CDR1 LGHNA, CDR2 YNFKEQ. This CDR3 has 19 amino acids. The trim removed 5 bases at V and 0 bases at J, leaving 12 bases unmatched. This chain's CDR3 is CASSTRTSGAGANTGELFF. The DNA of the CDR3 is TGTGCCAGCAGCACACGAACTAGCGGGGCCGGAGCGAACACCGGGGAGCTGTTTTTT.

The sample holds many counts of this clonotype. The chain recombines TRBV13 with TRBJ2-7, with a tentative D call TRBD2 (6 bases). The length of the CDR3 is 15 residues. V lost 1 base and J lost 0, with 10 bases in between. In germline, CDR1 is PRHDT, CDR2 FYEKMQ (reference sequence). The CDR3 DNA reads as TGTGCCAGCAGCTTAGCGGGGGTGCGCTCCTACGAGCAGTACTTC. It yields the protein CASSLAGVRSYEQYF. Drawing the rest from reference TRBV13 and TRBJ2-7, the complete variable domain is AAGVIQSPRHLIKEKRETATLKCYPIPRHDTVYWYQQGPGQDPQFLISFYEKMQSDKGSIPDRFSAQQFSDYHSELNMSSLELGDSALYFCASSLAGVRSYEQYFGPGTRLTVT.

The chain combines TRBV6-1 with TRBJ1-5, with 8 nucleotides matching TRBD1. V shed 6 bases, J shed 6 bases, and the junction held 10 bases outside the gene matches. The CDR3 loop spans 15 amino acids. CDR1 is MNHNS, CDR2 SASEGT, per germline. For the CDR3, the DNA is TGTGCCAGCAGCACCACCTGGACAGGGTTTCAGCCCCAGCATTTT. This gives the protein CASSTTWTGFQPQHF.

This clonotype has at least ten counts. The V call is TRBV24-1, the J call TRBJ2-1, with D unresolved. V dropped 4 bases and J dropped 3 bases, with 0 bases sitting between them. The CDR3 is made up of 11 amino acids. Germline V gene data show CDR1 as KGHDR and CDR2 as SFDVKD. CDR3 residues: CATSDYNEQFF. In DNA form, the CDR3 reads TGTGCCACCAGTGACTACAATGAGCAGTTCTTC.

In this sample, this clonotype turned up many times. The genes are TRBV11-2 and TRBJ1-2, with no clear D. The CDR3 covers 13 residues. Trimming cost V 2 bases and J 2 bases, with 6 bases left between them. The germline V gene has CDR1 SGHAT and CDR2 FQNNGV. CDR3: CASSLLSNYGYTF. For the CDR3, the DNA is TGTGCCAGCAGCTTACTGTCGAACTATGGCTACACCTTC.

This clonotype was recorded many times. The rearrangement links TRBV10-3 to TRBJ2-6; maybe TRBD1 (6 bases). CDR3 length equals 15 residues. The germline CDR1 and CDR2 sequences are ENHRY and SYGVKD. Between the trimmed V and J ends, which lost 5 bases and 3 bases, there was a span of 11 bases. The CDR3 here is CAISLSGDGANVLTF. DNA of the CDR3: TGTGCCATCAGTCTCTCAGGGGATGGGGCCAACGTCCTGACTTTC.

As for this clonotype: One base away lies a much larger clone, so this may be a sequencing read error. The chain employs TRBV19 and TRBJ1-2; D might be TRBD1 (5 bases). The CDR3 is 14 amino acids. CDR1 and CDR2 from the germline V gene are LNHDA and SQIVND (reference sequence). V lost 6 bases to trimming and J lost 3 bases, with 14 bases between them. CDR3 in DNA: TGTGCCAGTAGCCGTATGGGGCGCGACTATGGCTACACCTTC. Amino acids: CASSRMGRDYGYTF.